The rows below give T cell receptor beta chains drawn from one sample of a study of T-cell reconstitution after alpha-beta-depleted transplantation in children. TCRdb re-called the PCR reads through MiXCR, storing one row per CDR3 protein. The sample has about 440,000 distinct CDR3 sequences; roughly 44% are singletons. The source material was PBMCs, sampled before TCRalphabeta/CD19-depleted stem cell transplant. All receptors come from a girl aged 2 to 9 with aplastic anemia, due to receive a stem cell transplant. The CDR3 runs from the conserved cysteine through the conserved F or W. Each record gives: J gene, clone size, V gene, D gene, CDR3 protein, CDR3 DNA. The D gene is left open where the match is weak. Some rows have no size entry. The others give once, few or many, or a class for an expanded clone.

TRBJ2-1 few TRBV18 TRBD1 CASSPGTGGVYEQFF TGTGCCAGCTCACCTGGGACAGGGGGCGTCTATGAGCAGTTCTTC
TRBJ2-1 few TRBV3-1 - CASSRGDEYNEQFF TGTGCCAGCAGCCGGGGTGACGAGTACAATGAGCAGTTCTTC
TRBJ1-5 many TRBV20-1 TRBD1 CSAKKTGSNQPQHF TGCAGTGCCAAAAAGACAGGGAGCAATCAGCCCCAGCATTTT
TRBJ2-7 - TRBV20-1 - CSAAAGQRTYEQYF TGCAGTGCCGCGGCCGGACAGCGAACCTACGAGCAGTACTTC
TRBJ2-6 many TRBV20-1 - CSAREAVSGANVLTF TGCAGTGCTAGAGAGGCGGTCTCTGGGGCCAACGTCCTGACTTTC
TRBJ2-3 - TRBV5-6 - CASHLQDTQYF TGTGCCAGCCATCTTCAAGATACGCAGTATTTT
TRBJ2-1 medium-sized TRBV5-1 TRBD1 CASSLGTGANEQFF TGCGCCAGCAGCTTGGGGACAGGGGCCAATGAGCAGTTCTTC
TRBJ2-7 - TRBV20-1 - CSARPWGYEQYF TGCAGTGCCCGCCCGTGGGGTTACGAGCAGTACTTC
TRBJ2-1 - TRBV15 - CATSKLPTIEQFF TGTGCCACCAGTAAACTTCCGACTATTGAGCAGTTCTTC
TRBJ2-7 once TRBV12-3/TRBV12-4 - CASSQQAYHERYF TGTGCCAGCAGTCAACAAGCGTACCACGAGCGGTACTTC
TRBJ1-3 few TRBV30 TRBD1 CAWDRGGPTGALSGNTIYF TGTGCCTGGGATCGTGGGGGCCCGACAGGGGCCCTCTCTGGAAACACCATATATTTT
TRBJ2-1 - TRBV7-3 TRBD2 CASSRLAGATYNEQFF TGTGCCAGCAGCCGTCTAGCGGGGGCCACCTACAATGAGCAGTTCTTC
TRBJ2-1 many TRBV4-3 TRBD1 CASSHSLDRAGVNEQFF TGCGCCAGCAGCCATTCACTGGACAGGGCTGGAGTGAATGAGCAGTTCTTC
TRBJ2-3 few TRBV5-1 - CASSLGWGDTTDTQYF TGCGCCAGCAGCTTGGGCTGGGGGGACACCACAGATACGCAGTATTTT
TRBJ2-3 - TRBV5-5 TRBD1 CASSPTPGQGGTDTQYF TGTGCCAGCAGCCCAACACCGGGACAGGGGGGCACAGATACGCAGTATTTT
TRBJ2-7 - TRBV4-1 - CASSQEYLATYYEQYF TGCGCCAGCAGCCAAGAGTACCTAGCGACATACTACGAGCAGTACTTC
TRBJ2-7 many TRBV5-1 - CASSLGWGGYEQYF TGCGCCAGCAGCTTGGGGTGGGGCGGCTACGAGCAGTACTTC
TRBJ2-1 few TRBV12-3/TRBV12-4 TRBD2 CASSLVRGLAYNEQFF TGTGCCAGCAGTTTAGTAAGGGGACTAGCCTACAATGAGCAGTTCTTC
TRBJ1-3 - TRBV20-1 TRBD1 CSATQQGGNTIYF TGCAGTGCTACTCAACAGGGGGGAAACACCATATATTTT
TRBJ2-1 - TRBV5-1 - CASSLYRDPYNEQFF TGCGCCAGCAGCTTATACAGGGACCCGTACAATGAGCAGTTCTTC
TRBJ2-7 few TRBV7-9 TRBD1 CASSHGTGIVYEQYF TGTGCCAGCAGTCACGGGACAGGGATAGTATACGAGCAGTACTTC
TRBJ1-2 - TRBV6-5 TRBD1 CANSYSYGTGQGYTF TGTGCCAACAGTTACTCATACGGGACAGGGCAGGGCTACACCTTC
TRBJ1-1 many TRBV4-2 - CASSPSGGTEAFF TGTGCCAGCAGCCCCAGCGGGGGGACTGAAGCTTTCTTT
TRBJ2-3 few TRBV20-1 - CSALELGRKRGTDTQYF TGCAGTGCTCTGGAGCTGGGCCGCAAGCGGGGCACAGATACGCAGTATTTT
TRBJ2-5 - TRBV7-2 - CASSLQGGSGEGTQYF TGTGCCAGCAGCCTCCAAGGGGGTTCCGGTGAGGGGACCCAGTACTTC
TRBJ1-1 - TRBV20-1 - CSARYLGLSEAFF TGCAGTGCTAGGTACTTGGGATTGAGTGAAGCTTTCTTT
TRBJ1-3 few TRBV12-3/TRBV12-4 - CASSWRSASGNTIYF TGTGCCAGCAGTTGGAGATCCGCCTCTGGAAACACCATATATTTT
TRBJ2-3 - TRBV12-5 - CASGFLSEADTQYF TGTGCTAGTGGCTTCCTCTCGGAGGCAGATACGCAGTATTTT
TRBJ1-5 - TRBV29-1 - CSVRGDLDQPQHF TGCAGCGTCCGAGGTGACCTAGATCAGCCCCAGCATTTT
TRBJ2-1 - TRBV6-1 - CASSELNPLGGVNEQFF TGTGCCAGCAGTGAACTTAATCCCTTAGGCGGAGTCAATGAGCAGTTCTTC
TRBJ2-3 - TRBV6-5 TRBD2 CASSYSSVGTSILDTQYF TGTGCCAGCAGTTACTCCTCGGTGGGGACTAGCATTTTAGATACGCAGTATTTT
TRBJ1-1 few TRBV5-5 - CASSFGGMNTEAFF TGTGCCAGCAGCTTCGGGGGGATGAACACTGAAGCTTTCTTT
TRBJ2-7 few TRBV6-1 TRBD2 CASSKVRLAGDEQYF TGTGCCAGCAGTAAGGTGCGACTAGCGGGAGACGAGCAGTACTTC
TRBJ2-3 few TRBV3-1 TRBD1 CASSQASGGGDTQYF TGTGCCAGCAGCCAAGCTTCAGGGGGTGGAGATACGCAGTATTTT
TRBJ2-3 - TRBV10-3 TRBD2 CAIQAGTLDTQYF TGTGCCATCCAAGCGGGGACGCTAGATACGCAGTATTTT
TRBJ1-1 - TRBV27 - CASSLTRGGGKAFF TGTGCCAGCAGTTTAACCCGCGGTGGGGGGAAAGCTTTCTTT
TRBJ2-7 many TRBV10-3 - CAISKNPGRSSYEQYF TGTGCCATCTCCAAGAATCCGGGACGTAGCTCCTACGAGCAGTACTTC
TRBJ1-1 - TRBV20-1 - CSASYWQNTEAFF TGCAGTGCTAGTTATTGGCAGAACACTGAAGCTTTCTTT
TRBJ2-5 - TRBV5-1 - CASSFGAGIEQETQYF TGCGCCAGCAGCTTTGGAGCAGGCATCGAGCAAGAGACCCAGTACTTC
TRBJ1-1 - TRBV12-3/TRBV12-4 - CASSPHTLEAFF TGTGCCAGCAGTCCCCACACTTTAGAAGCTTTCTTT
TRBJ2-5 few TRBV14 TRBD2 CASSQRLAGPPQETQYF TGTGCCAGCAGCCAACGTCTAGCGGGACCCCCCCAAGAGACCCAGTACTTC
TRBJ2-2 many TRBV9 TRBD2 CASSVVAGVGPGELFF TGTGCCAGCAGCGTAGTAGCGGGAGTCGGTCCCGGGGAGCTGTTTTTT
TRBJ2-1 - TRBV12-3/TRBV12-4 - CASSLSRGASYNEQFF TGTGCCAGCAGTTTATCGAGGGGGGCCTCCTACAATGAGCAGTTCTTC
TRBJ1-2 - TRBV2 TRBD1 CASRTGRSGDTF TGTGCCAGCAGGACAGGGCGGAGCGGCGACACCTTC
TRBJ2-3 few TRBV20-1 - CLAQKTTDTQYF TGCCTAGCGCAGAAGACCACAGATACGCAGTATTTT